Here is one T cell receptor beta chain with its context. The antigen remains undetermined. The source of the sample is a study of cytotoxic CD8 clonotypes in ibrutinib-treated CLL. Study-level information: Of the patients, about 12 were relapsed/refractory, 15 treatment-naive and 17 to 18 IGHV unmutated.

V gave up 1 base and J gave up 4 bases; unmatched junction bases: 6. Per germline, CDR1 SGHTA and CDR2 FQGNSA. The CDR3 runs to 15 residues. The data were produced by immunoSEQ multiplex PCR, yet TCRdb's version contains in-frame clones alone and is incomplete. The profile covers tens of thousands of clones, with 68% appearing a single time and around 5.7% taken by the ten largest. Study-wide points: A rise in clonality was seen at ibrutinib response, and a fall back toward baseline was seen at progression. Sustained-remission and progressing patients had unequal sampling times. Under treatment, the uncommon public clonotypes either contracted or remained stable.

The genes are TRBV7-2 and TRBJ2-7; 8 nucleotides line up with TRBD1. Sequencing used PBMCs, obtained after 12 months of ibrutinib treatment. The receptor was isolated from a human donor with chronic lymphocytic leukemia. CDR3 protein: CASSLGTGGVYEQYF. CDR3 coding DNA: TGTGCCAGCAGCTTAGGCACAGGGGGAGTTTACGAGCAGTACTTC. The full variable domain, in which reference TRBV7-2 and TRBJ2-7 provide the parts outside the CDR3, is GAGVSQSPSNKVTEKGKDVELRCDPISGHTALYWYRQSLGQGLEFLIYFQGNSAPDKSGLPSDRFSAERTGGSVSTLTIQRTQQEDSAVYLCASSLGTGGVYEQYFGPGTRLTVT.